This TCR beta chain was identified during a study of beta chain features in type 1 diabetes. Findings of the study overall: Across all four CD4+ subsets, people with type 1 diabetes showed modestly shorter TCRB CDR3s. In the patient group, naive, central memory and Treg TCRB repertoires seemed more alike than in the healthy donor group.

Cells sorted by CD45RO/CCR7/CD25/CD127/CD95/CD27 comprised CD4+ naive, central memory, regulatory and stem cell-like memory cells. A word on this clone: The antigen remains undetermined.

J lost 10 bases, V lost 2 bases, and 5 bases had no gene match. CDR3 length equals 14 residues. Germline V gives CDR1 GTSNPN, CDR2 SVGIG (reference sequence). Of the isolated RNA, all was reverse transcribed, and so the sequenced material was expressed TCRB transcripts. The repertoire was sequenced with immunoSEQ multiplex PCR; TCRdb's copy has only in-frame clones and lacks some. The table lists 550,000 to 850,000 clones, roughly 13% of them singletons. Sequences were obtained from naive CD4+ T cells from blood. The gene calls are TRBV30 and TRBJ1-6; 10 nucleotides agree with TRBD1. The sequence derives from a man between 18 and 29 years old with type 1 diabetes. The CDR3 loop is CAWSTGQGFSPLHF. The CDR3 nucleotides are TGTGCCTGGAGTACGGGACAGGGGTTCTCACCCCTCCACTTT.